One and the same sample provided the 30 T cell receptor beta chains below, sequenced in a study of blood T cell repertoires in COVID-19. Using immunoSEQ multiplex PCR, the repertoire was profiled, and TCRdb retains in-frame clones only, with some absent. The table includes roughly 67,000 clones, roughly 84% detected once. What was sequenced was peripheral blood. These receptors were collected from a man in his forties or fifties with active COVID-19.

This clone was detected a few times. CDR3 protein: CASSRGPDYGYTF. Here the CDR3 DNA reads TGTGCCAGCAGCAGGGGGCCGGACTATGGCTACACCTTC. This sequence joins TRBV7-2 and TRBJ1-2, with TRBD1 matching 7 bases. The CDR3 covers 13 residues. Losses at the gene ends were 5 bases for V and 3 bases for J; bases not matched to a gene: 3. Germline-derived CDR1 and CDR2 are SGHTA and FQGNSA. Full variable domain (remainder filled in from reference TRBV7-2 and TRBJ1-2): GAGVSQSPSNKVTEKGKDVELRCDPISGHTALYWYRQSLGQGLEFLIYFQGNSAPDKSGLPSDRFSAERTGGSVSTLTIQRTQQEDSAVYLCASSRGPDYGYTFGSGTRLTVV.

The CDR3 region is CASTPMLNTQYF. The DNA of the CDR3 is TGTGCCAGTACCCCCATGCTAAATACGCAGTATTTT. V is TRBV2 and J is TRBJ2-3; D unresolved. This CDR3 region has 12 residues. Between the trimmed V and J ends, which lost 9 bases and 7 bases, there was a span of 14 bases. Germline V gives CDR1 SNHLY, CDR2 FYNNEI.

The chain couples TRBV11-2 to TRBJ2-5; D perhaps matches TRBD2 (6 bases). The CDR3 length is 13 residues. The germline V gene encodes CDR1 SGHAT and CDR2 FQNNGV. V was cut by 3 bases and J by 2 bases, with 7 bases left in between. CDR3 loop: CASSFLAQETQYF. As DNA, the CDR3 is TGTGCCAGCAGCTTCCTAGCGCAAGAGACCCAGTACTTC.

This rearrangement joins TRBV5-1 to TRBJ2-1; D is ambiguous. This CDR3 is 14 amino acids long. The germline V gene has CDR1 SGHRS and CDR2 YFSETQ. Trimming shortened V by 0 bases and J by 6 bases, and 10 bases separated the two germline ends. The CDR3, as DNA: TGCGCCAGCAGCTTGGGCACTTTTATCAATGAGCAGTTCTTC. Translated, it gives CASSLGTFINEQFF.

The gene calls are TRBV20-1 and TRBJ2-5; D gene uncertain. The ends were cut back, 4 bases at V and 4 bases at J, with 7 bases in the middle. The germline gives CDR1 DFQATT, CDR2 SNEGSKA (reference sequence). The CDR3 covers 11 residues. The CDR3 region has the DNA TGCAGTGCTACTAACGGAGAGACCCAGTACTTC. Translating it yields CSATNGETQYF.

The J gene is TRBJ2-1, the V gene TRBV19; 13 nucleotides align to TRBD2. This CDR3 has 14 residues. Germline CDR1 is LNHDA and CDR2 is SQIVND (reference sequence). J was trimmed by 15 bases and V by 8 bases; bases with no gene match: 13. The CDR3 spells CASVRGLAGTPPFF. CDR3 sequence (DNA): TGTGCCAGTGTCAGGGGACTAGCGGGGACGCCGCCGTTCTTC.

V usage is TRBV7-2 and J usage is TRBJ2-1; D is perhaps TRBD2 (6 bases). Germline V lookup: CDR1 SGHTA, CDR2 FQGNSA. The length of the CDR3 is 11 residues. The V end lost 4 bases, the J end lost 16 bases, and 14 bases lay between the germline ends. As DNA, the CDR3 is TGTGCCAGCAGCTCGGGCCCTGCGGGATTCTTC. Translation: CASSSGPAGFF.

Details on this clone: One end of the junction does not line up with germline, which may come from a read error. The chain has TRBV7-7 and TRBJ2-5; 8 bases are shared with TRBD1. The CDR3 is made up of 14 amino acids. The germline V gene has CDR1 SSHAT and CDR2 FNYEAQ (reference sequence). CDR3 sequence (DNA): TGTGCTAGCAGCCGAATTACAGGGGGGGAGACCCAGTACTTC. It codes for CASSRITGGETQYF.

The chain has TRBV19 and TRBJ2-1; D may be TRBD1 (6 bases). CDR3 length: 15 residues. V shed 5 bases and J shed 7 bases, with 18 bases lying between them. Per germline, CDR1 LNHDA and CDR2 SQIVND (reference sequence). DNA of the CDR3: TGTGCCAGTAGTCCCTTGGGGGCTTCAGGTAATGAGCAGTTCTTC. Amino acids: CASSPLGASGNEQFF.

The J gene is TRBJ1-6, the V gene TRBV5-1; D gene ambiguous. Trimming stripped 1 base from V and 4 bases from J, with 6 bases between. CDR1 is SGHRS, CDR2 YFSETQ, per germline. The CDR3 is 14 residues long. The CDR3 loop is CASSLPGYNSPLHF. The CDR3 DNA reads TGCGCCAGCAGCTTGCCGGGTTATAATTCACCCCTCCACTTT.

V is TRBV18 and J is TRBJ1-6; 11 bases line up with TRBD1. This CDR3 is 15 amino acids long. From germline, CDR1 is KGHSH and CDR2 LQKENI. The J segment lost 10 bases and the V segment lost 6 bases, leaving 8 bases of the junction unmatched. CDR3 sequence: CASSLSGQGDSPLHF. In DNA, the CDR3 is TGTGCCAGCTCCCTATCGGGACAGGGGGACTCACCCCTCCACTTT.

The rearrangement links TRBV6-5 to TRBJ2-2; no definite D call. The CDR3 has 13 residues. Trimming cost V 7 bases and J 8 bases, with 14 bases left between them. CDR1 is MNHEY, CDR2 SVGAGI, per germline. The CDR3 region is CASTPIVRGELFF. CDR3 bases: TGTGCCAGCACCCCGATCGTCCGGGGGGAGCTGTTTTTT.

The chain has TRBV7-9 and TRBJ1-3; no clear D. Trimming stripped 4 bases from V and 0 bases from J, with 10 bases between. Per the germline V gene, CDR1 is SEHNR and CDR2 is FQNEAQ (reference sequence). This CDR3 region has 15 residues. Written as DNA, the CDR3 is TGTGCCAGCAGCTCTCCTGTGAGCTCTGGAAACACCATATATTTT. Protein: CASSSPVSSGNTIYF.

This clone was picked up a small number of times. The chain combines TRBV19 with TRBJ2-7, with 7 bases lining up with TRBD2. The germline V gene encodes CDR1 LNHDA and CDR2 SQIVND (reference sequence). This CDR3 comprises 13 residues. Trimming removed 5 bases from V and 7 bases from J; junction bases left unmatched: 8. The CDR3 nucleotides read TGTGCCAGTAGTCTGCGGGAGACAGAAGAGCAGTACTTC. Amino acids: CASSLRETEEQYF.

The CDR3: CASSQEDGTGHSPLHF. CDR3 sequence (DNA): TGCGCCAGCAGCCAAGAGGATGGGACAGGCCATTCACCCCTCCACTTT. The rearrangement links TRBV4-1 to TRBJ1-6; 8 nucleotides agree with TRBD1. The CDR3 covers 16 residues. Germline V gene lookup returns CDR1 MGHRA and CDR2 YSYEKL. Trimming removed 0 bases from V and 8 bases from J; junction bases left unmatched: 6.

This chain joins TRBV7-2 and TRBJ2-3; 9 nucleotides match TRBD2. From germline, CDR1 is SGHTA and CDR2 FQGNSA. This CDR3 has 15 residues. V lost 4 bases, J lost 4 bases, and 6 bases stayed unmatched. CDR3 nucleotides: TGTGCCAGCAGCTCGACCTGGACTAGCGCAGATACGCAGTATTTT. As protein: CASSSTWTSADTQYF.

CDR3 in DNA: TGTGCCAGCAGTGGGGCCCTCGGAAACACCATATATTTT. Translating gives CASSGALGNTIYF. The chain is built from TRBV2 and TRBJ1-3, with D uncertain. CDR3 length: 13 amino acids. CDR1 is SNHLY and CDR2 is FYNNEI in the germline V gene. With 4 bases removed from V and 4 bases from J, the gap between germline ends came to 8 bases.

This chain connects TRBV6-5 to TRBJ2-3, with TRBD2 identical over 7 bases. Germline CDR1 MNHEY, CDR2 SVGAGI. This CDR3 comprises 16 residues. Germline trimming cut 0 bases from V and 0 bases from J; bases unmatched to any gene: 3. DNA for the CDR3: TGTGCCAGCAGTTACTCGAGCGGGGCTAGCACAGATACGCAGTATTTT. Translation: CASSYSSGASTDTQYF.

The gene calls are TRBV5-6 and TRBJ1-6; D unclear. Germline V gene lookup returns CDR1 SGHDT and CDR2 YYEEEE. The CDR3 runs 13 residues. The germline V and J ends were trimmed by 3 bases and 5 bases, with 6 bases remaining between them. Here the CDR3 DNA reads TGTGCCAGCAGCTCGACTGATAATTCACCCCTCCACTTT. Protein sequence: CASSSTDNSPLHF.

CDR3: CASRAGGAQEQYF. The CDR3 DNA sequence: TGTGCCAGCAGGGCTGGGGGGGCTCAGGAGCAGTACTTC. The gene calls are TRBV11-2 and TRBJ2-7, with a tentative D call TRBD2 (7 bases). The CDR3 totals 13 residues. Trimming removed 6 bases from V and 7 bases from J, with 16 bases in between. Germline V CDR1 and CDR2: SGHAT, FQNNGV. The whole variable domain, remainder taken from reference TRBV11-2 and TRBJ2-7, is EAGVAQSPRYKIIEKRQSVAFWCNPISGHATLYWYQQILGQGPKLLIQFQNNGVVDDSQLPKDRFSAERLKGVDSTLKIQPAKLEDSAVYLCASRAGGAQEQYFGPGTRLTVT.

The CDR3 protein is CASSLRETDTQYF. DNA for the CDR3: TGTGCCAGCAGCTTGAGGGAGACAGATACGCAGTATTTT. The genes are TRBV5-5 and TRBJ2-3, with a possible D match to TRBD2 (5 bases). Trimming pared 1 base from V and 3 bases from J, leaving 6 bases between. Germline V gene sequence: CDR1 SGHKS, CDR2 YYEKEE (reference sequence). There are 13 residues in the CDR3.

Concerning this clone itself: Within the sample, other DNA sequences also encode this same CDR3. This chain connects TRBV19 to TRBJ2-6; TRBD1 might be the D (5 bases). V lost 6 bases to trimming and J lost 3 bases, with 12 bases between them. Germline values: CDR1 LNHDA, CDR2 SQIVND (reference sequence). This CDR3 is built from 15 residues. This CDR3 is CASRRQQYGANVLTF. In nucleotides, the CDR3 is TGTGCCAGTAGGAGACAGCAGTATGGGGCCAACGTCCTGACTTTC.

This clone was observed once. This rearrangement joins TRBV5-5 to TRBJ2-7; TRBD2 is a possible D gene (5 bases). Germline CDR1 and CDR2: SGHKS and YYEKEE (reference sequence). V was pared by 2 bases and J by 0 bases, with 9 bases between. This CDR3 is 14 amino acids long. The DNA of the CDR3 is TGTGCCAGCAGCTTTGGCGGACTCTCCTACGAGCAGTACTTC. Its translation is CASSFGGLSYEQYF.

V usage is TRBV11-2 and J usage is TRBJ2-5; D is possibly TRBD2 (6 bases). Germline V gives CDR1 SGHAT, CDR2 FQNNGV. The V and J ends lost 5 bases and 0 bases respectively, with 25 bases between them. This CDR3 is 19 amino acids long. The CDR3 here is CASSMDRDLWLPNQETQYF. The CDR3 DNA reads TGTGCCAGCAGCATGGACCGGGACTTATGGCTTCCGAACCAAGAGACCCAGTACTTC.

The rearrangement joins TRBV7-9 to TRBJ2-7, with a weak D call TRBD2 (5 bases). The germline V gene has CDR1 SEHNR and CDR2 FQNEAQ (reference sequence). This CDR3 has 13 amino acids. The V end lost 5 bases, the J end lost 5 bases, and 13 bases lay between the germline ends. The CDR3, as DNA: TGTGCCAGCAGCCCCGGGGTACTCGACGAGCAGTACTTC. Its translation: CASSPGVLDEQYF.

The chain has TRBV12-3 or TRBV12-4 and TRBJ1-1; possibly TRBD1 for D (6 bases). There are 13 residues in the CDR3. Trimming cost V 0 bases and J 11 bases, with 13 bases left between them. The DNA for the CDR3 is TGTGCCAGCAGTTTAGCAGGGGGGGTGCGGGCTTTCTTT. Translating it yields CASSLAGGVRAFF.

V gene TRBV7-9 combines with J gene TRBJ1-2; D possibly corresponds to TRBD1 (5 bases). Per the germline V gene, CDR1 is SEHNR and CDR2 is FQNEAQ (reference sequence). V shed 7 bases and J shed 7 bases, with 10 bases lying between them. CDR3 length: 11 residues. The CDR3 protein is CASTGALGYTF. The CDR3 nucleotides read TGTGCCAGCACCGGGGCACTTGGCTACACCTTC.

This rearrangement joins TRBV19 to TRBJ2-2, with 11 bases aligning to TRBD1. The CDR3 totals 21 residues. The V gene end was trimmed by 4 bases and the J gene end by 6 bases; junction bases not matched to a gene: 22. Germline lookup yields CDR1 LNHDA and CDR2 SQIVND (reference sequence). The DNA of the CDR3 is TGTGCCAGTAGTAGTCGGTGGGGACAGGGGGGAAAGGTTGCGATCCCCGGGGAGCTGTTTTTT. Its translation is CASSSRWGQGGKVAIPGELFF.

The CDR3 DNA sequence: TGTGCCAGCTATGGACAATGGAAGACCCAGTACTTC. Translating it yields CASYGQWKTQYF. The gene calls are TRBV2 and TRBJ2-5; tentative D call: TRBD1 (5 bases). CDR1 SNHLY and CDR2 FYNNEI come from the germline V gene. This CDR3 spans 12 amino acids. The ends were cut back, 8 bases at V and 6 bases at J, with 13 bases in the middle.

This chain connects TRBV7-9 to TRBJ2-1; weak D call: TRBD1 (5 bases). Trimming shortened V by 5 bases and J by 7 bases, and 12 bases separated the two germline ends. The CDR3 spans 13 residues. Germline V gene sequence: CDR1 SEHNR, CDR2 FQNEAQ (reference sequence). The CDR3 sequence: CASSEYAGNEQFF. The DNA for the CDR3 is TGTGCCAGCAGCGAATATGCAGGGAATGAGCAGTTCTTC.